One and the same sample provided the 20 T cell receptor beta chains below, sequenced in a study of T cells in Graves' hyperthyroidism and ophthalmopathy. TCR beta CDR3 region amplification was performed from RNA transcripts. HTBI primers drove first-round RT-PCR of the TCR CDR3. Each CDR3 protein gets one entry after TCRdb re-called the multiplex PCR reads with MiXCR. The repertoire consists of hundreds of thousands of distinct CDR3 sequences, with about 20% occurring once and the leading ten covering about 53%. Sequencing was carried out using blood. These receptors all come from a woman between 65 and 79 years old with Graves' ophthalmopathy.

The sample holds many counts of this clonotype. The chain recombines TRBV12-5 with TRBJ2-1; the D is unclear. Between the trimmed V and J ends, which lost 0 bases and 5 bases, there was a span of 11 bases. The CDR3 runs to 15 residues. CDR1 LGHNT and CDR2 FRNRAP come from the germline V gene. The CDR3 bases are TGTGCTAGTGGTTTGGTACTGGGCCCCCACAATGAGCAGTTCTTC. This sequence encodes CASGLVLGPHNEQFF.

The chain is built from TRBV20-1 and TRBJ2-4; TRBD2 aligns across 7 bases. Germline V gene sequence: CDR1 DFQATT, CDR2 SNEGSKA (reference sequence). J gave up 7 bases and V 0 bases, and 9 bases lay outside the gene matches. CDR3 size: 15 residues. CDR3 region: CSARDHPGGRNIQYF. The CDR3 DNA reads TGCAGTGCTAGAGATCATCCCGGGGGGAGGAACATTCAGTACTTC.

This clonotype was detected only a few times. The chain combines TRBV7-8 with TRBJ2-7; 12 bases are shared with TRBD1. V lost 5 bases and J lost 4; bases outside the gene matches: 6. The length of the CDR3 is 15 residues. Looked up from germline, CDR1 is SGHVS and CDR2 is FQNEAQ. CDR3 DNA: TGTGCCAGCAGCCTCGGGACAGGGGGCCTGTACGAGCAGTACTTC. Its translation: CASSLGTGGLYEQYF.

This clonotype was observed a handful of times. The rearrangement links TRBV19 to TRBJ2-7; no definite D call. The CDR3 spans 13 residues. Trimming left V 4 bases short and J 1 base short, with 8 bases between. Germline CDR1 is LNHDA and CDR2 is SQIVND (reference sequence). In DNA, the CDR3 is TGTGCCAGTAGTACTAGAAATTCCTACGAGCAGTACTTC. Protein product: CASSTRNSYEQYF.

This clonotype has more than one count but fewer than ten. The chain employs TRBV6-1 and TRBJ1-5; tentative D call: TRBD1 (5 bases). CDR3 length: 14 amino acids. V gave up 7 bases and J gave up 3 bases, with 13 bases separating them. Germline V gives CDR1 MNHNS, CDR2 SASEGT. The CDR3 loop is CASNADSYNQPQHF. The CDR3 DNA reads TGTGCCAGCAACGCCGACAGTTACAATCAGCCCCAGCATTTT.

This clonotype was picked up many times. Its ends do not fully match the called genes, so a read error is possible. The chain is built from TRBV5-1 and TRBJ1-1; tentatively, D is TRBD1 (5 bases). This CDR3 has 13 residues. Germline CDR1 reads SGHRS; CDR2 reads YFSETQ. The CDR3 coding sequence is TGTGCCAGCAGTTTACGGGGCGGCACTGAAGCTTTCTTT. It specifies CASSLRGGTEAFF.

This clonotype was found many times. The gene calls are TRBV6-2 or TRBV6-3 and TRBJ2-5; D could derive from TRBD1 or TRBD2 (5 bases each). In germline, CDR1 is MNHEY, CDR2 SVGEGT. This CDR3 has 16 amino acids. V lost 0 bases and J 5 bases, leaving 16 bases between the germline ends. DNA of the CDR3: TGTGCCAGCAGTTACTCTTGGGACCCTAGCTGGGAGACCCAGTACTTC. Its translation: CASSYSWDPSWETQYF.

The chain combines TRBV20-1 with TRBJ1-5, with D maybe TRBD1 (6 bases). Germline CDR1 and CDR2: DFQATT and SNEGSKA (reference sequence). Trimming took off 6 bases at V and 4 bases at J, with 10 bases between the two ends. The CDR3 spans 12 residues. The CDR3 nucleotides read TGCAGTGCCAGAAGGGGGAATCAGCCCCAGCATTTT. Amino acids: CSARRGNQPQHF.

This clonotype was observed a handful of times. V gene TRBV6-2 or TRBV6-3 combines with J gene TRBJ2-1, with no clear D. Germline V gives CDR1 MNHEY, CDR2 SVGEGT. This CDR3 region has 14 residues. The V gene lost 5 bases and the J gene lost 5 bases, with 13 bases spanning the gap. CDR3 loop: CASSRQQGDNEQFF. DNA for the CDR3: TGTGCCAGCAGTAGGCAGCAAGGTGACAATGAGCAGTTCTTC.

This clonotype occurred many times. The chain joins TRBV24-1 to TRBJ2-3, with D maybe TRBD2 (6 bases). Trimming left V 3 bases short and J 0 bases short, with 15 bases between. Germline values: CDR1 KGHDR, CDR2 SFDVKD. The CDR3 consists of 17 residues. The CDR3 DNA sequence: TGTGCCACCAGTGATGCCCCTCAACTAGCCAGCACAGATACGCAGTATTTT. It translates to CATSDAPQLASTDTQYF.

The chain combines TRBV9 with TRBJ1-2; 9 positions agree with TRBD1. Germline lookup yields CDR1 SGDLS and CDR2 YYNGEE. After removal of 3 bases from V and 7 bases from J, the junction contained 10 bases not matched to a gene. The CDR3 is 15 amino acids. CDR3 sequence (DNA): TGTGCCAGCAGCGCCGACATGGGACAGGGTGCTGGCTACACCTTC. Translating gives CASSADMGQGAGYTF.

This clonotype was observed a few times. This sequence joins TRBV20-1 and TRBJ2-5, with 13 nucleotides matching TRBD2. This CDR3 comprises 15 residues. Germline assignment: CDR1 DFQATT and CDR2 SNEGSKA (reference sequence). The V gene end was trimmed by 3 bases and the J gene end by 5 bases; junction bases not matched to a gene: 6. CDR3 sequence: CSASQLAGGTETQYF. The CDR3 DNA reads TGCAGTGCTAGTCAACTAGCGGGAGGGACGGAGACCCAGTACTTC.

V usage is TRBV12-3 or TRBV12-4 and J usage is TRBJ1-1; 7 bases align to TRBD1. The J segment lost 8 bases and the V segment lost 5 bases, leaving 2 bases of the junction unmatched. This CDR3 region has 11 residues. CDR3 coding DNA: TGTGCCAGCAGTGTGGACAGGGAAGCTTTCTTT. This sequence encodes CASSVDREAFF.

The V call is TRBV15, the J call TRBJ2-1; D remains ambiguous. The CDR3 totals 13 residues. Germline V lookup: CDR1 LNHNV, CDR2 YYDKDF (reference sequence). Trimming took 1 base from V and 6 from J, leaving 7 bases between them. The CDR3 loop reads CATSRAIINEQFF. CDR3 DNA sequence: TGTGCCACCAGCAGAGCGATAATCAATGAGCAGTTCTTC.

The rearrangement links TRBV7-9 to TRBJ2-1; TRBD2 is a possible D gene (6 bases). The CDR3 is made up of 14 amino acids. The germline CDR1 and CDR2 sequences are SEHNR and FQNEAQ (reference sequence). V lost 5 bases, J lost 8 bases, and 16 bases lay in between. The chain's CDR3 is CASSARGGVYEQFF. The CDR3 DNA sequence: TGTGCCAGCAGCGCCCGGGGCGGGGTTTATGAGCAGTTCTTC.

This clonotype was detected many times. The chain has TRBV3-1 and TRBJ2-2; D not certain. The V and J ends lost 8 bases and 2 bases respectively, with 3 bases between them. Germline lookup yields CDR1 LGHDT and CDR2 YNNKEL (reference sequence). CDR3 length equals 11 residues. CDR3 amino acids: CASRNTGELFF. CDR3 in DNA: TGTGCCAGCCGAAACACCGGGGAGCTGTTTTTT.

This clonotype came up many times. V is TRBV11-2 and J is TRBJ2-1; D gene unclear. Trimming cost V 4 bases and J 6 bases, with 7 bases left between them. Germline V gives CDR1 SGHAT, CDR2 FQNNGV. The CDR3 has 12 residues. The CDR3 protein is CASSSGGNEQFF. DNA of the CDR3: TGTGCCAGCAGCTCTGGCGGCAATGAGCAGTTCTTC.

This clonotype was seen more than once but under ten times. The rearrangement links TRBV3-1 to TRBJ2-7, with 7 bases that match TRBD2. With V trimmed by 3 bases and J by 0 bases, 2 bases remained unmatched. Germline V lookup: CDR1 LGHDT, CDR2 YNNKEL (reference sequence). CDR3 length equals 14 residues. The DNA of the CDR3 is TGTGCCAGCAGCCAGATAGCGGGCTCCTACGAGCAGTACTTC. It yields the protein CASSQIAGSYEQYF.

In this sample, this clonotype turned up a few times. J is TRBJ1-2 and V is TRBV29-1; D remains unclear. CDR3 size: 11 residues. The V gene lost 5 bases and the J gene lost 2 bases, with 6 bases spanning the gap. Germline CDR1 is SQVTM and CDR2 is ANQGSEA. DNA for the CDR3: TGCAGCGTTCCAGAGAACTATGGCTACACCTTC. Translation: CSVPENYGYTF.

This clonotype was detected many times. The CDR3 sequence: CAWTGDTHLYGYTF. In DNA form, the CDR3 reads TGTGCCTGGACAGGGGACACTCACCTCTATGGCTACACCTTC. The V gene is TRBV30, the J gene TRBJ1-2; possible D gene TRBD1, 6 bases. V was pared by 4 bases and J by 4 bases, with 16 bases between. Germline CDR1 and CDR2: GTSNPN and SVGIG (reference sequence). The CDR3 extends over 14 amino acids.